These 7 T cell receptor beta chains were all obtained from the same sample, sequenced in a study of blood T cell repertoires in COVID-19. Sequencing used immunoSEQ multiplex PCR; TCRdb keeps in-frame clones, though not all of them. The sample lists about 480,000 clones, 75% to 90% occurring once. Sequenced sample: PBMCs or T cells enriched from blood (not recorded which). These receptors came from a woman between 55 and 75 years old who had recovered from COVID-19.

The genes are TRBV5-5 and TRBJ1-6, with TRBD1 identical over 10 bases. V shed 1 base and J 10 bases; nucleotides not matched to a gene: 8. This CDR3 spans 16 amino acids. CDR1 and CDR2 (germline): SGHKS, YYEKEE (reference sequence). Here the CDR3 DNA reads TGTGCCAGCAGCTTGATCTCGGGACAGGGGTGGTCACCCCTCCACTTT. Protein product: CASSLISGQGWSPLHF.

The rearrangement uses TRBV5-1 and TRBJ1-1, with TRBD1 as a possible D gene (5 bases). This CDR3 is 15 amino acids long. V gave up 1 base and J gave up 0 bases, with 10 bases separating them. Germline V gene data show CDR1 as SGHRS and CDR2 as YFSETQ. The CDR3 DNA is TGCGCCAGCAGCTTGCAGGGAGGAATGAACACTGAAGCTTTCTTT. Protein sequence: CASSLQGGMNTEAFF.

This chain uses TRBV5-6 with TRBJ2-1, with 10 bases lining up with TRBD1. There are 14 residues in the CDR3. V was clipped by 4 bases and J by 8 bases; unmatched bases: 6. Germline assignment: CDR1 SGHDT and CDR2 YYEEEE. The CDR3 sequence is CASSAGTGVYEQFF. The CDR3 coding sequence is TGTGCCAGCAGCGCCGGGACAGGGGTCTATGAGCAGTTCTTC.

In nucleotides, the CDR3 is TGCGCCAGCAGCTGGTCGGGACAGGGGGCAGAATATGGCTACACCTTC. Encoded protein: CASSWSGQGAEYGYTF. The chain has TRBV5-1 and TRBJ1-2; TRBD1 agrees at 12 bases. This CDR3 region has 16 residues. Unmatched junction bases numbered 8, after V lost 3 bases and J lost 5 bases. Germline CDR1 SGHRS, CDR2 YFSETQ. The whole variable domain, filled in from reference TRBV5-1 and TRBJ1-2, reads KAGVTQTPRYLIKTRGQQVTLSCSPISGHRSVSWYQQTPGQGLQFLFEYFSETQRNKGNFPGRFSGRQFSNSRSEMNVSTLELGDSALYLCASSWSGQGAEYGYTFGSGTRLTVV.

V and J are TRBV14 and TRBJ1-2; 7 bases align to TRBD1. Germline-derived CDR1 and CDR2 are SGHDN and FVKESK. The junction had 7 bases not matched to a gene; V was cut back by 4 bases and J by 8 bases. This CDR3 comprises 13 residues. CDR3 amino acids: CASSPTGTRGYTF. CDR3 coding DNA: TGTGCCAGCAGCCCGACAGGGACGAGGGGCTACACCTTC.

This chain uses TRBV2 with TRBJ1-2; D gene unclear. Trimming took 3 bases from V and 7 from J, leaving 15 bases between them. The CDR3 totals 14 residues. From germline, CDR1 is SNHLY and CDR2 FYNNEI. The CDR3 spells CASSDWASGGGYTF. The DNA for the CDR3 is TGTGCCAGCAGTGATTGGGCGTCAGGAGGTGGCTACACCTTC. Supplemented by reference TRBV2 and TRBJ1-2, the full variable domain reads EPEVTQTPSHQVTQMGQEVILRCVPISNHLYFYWYRQILGQKVEFLVSFYNNEISEKSEIFDDQFSVERPDGSNFTLKIRSTKLEDSAMYFCASSDWASGGGYTFGSGTRLTVV.

The V and J genes are TRBV6-5 and TRBJ1-2; D may be TRBD1 (5 bases). Trimming stripped 5 bases from V and 0 bases from J, with 13 bases between. This CDR3 has 15 amino acids. Per the germline V gene, CDR1 is MNHEY and CDR2 is SVGAGI. The CDR3 loop is CASSLSRQTNYGYTF. The CDR3 region has the DNA TGTGCCAGCAGTCTTTCTAGACAGACTAACTATGGCTACACCTTC.